The clone carrying this TCR beta chain was detected a few times. The antigen remains undetermined. Trimming took 3 bases from V and 4 from J, leaving 7 bases between them. The CDR3 has 12 amino acids. This entry is derived from a study of CD8 T cells in ankylosing spondylitis. Study-wide points: Apparently characteristic of ankylosing spondylitis blood was a TCR beta motif (under ten highly homologous variants). In reactive arthritis synovial fluid and blood, some motif variants had been reported before. As for the disease-linked clones, they showed a CD8+ phenotype and occurred at relatively low frequencies in peripheral blood.

TCRdb analysed the 5' RACE reads with MiXCR anew, one entry per CDR3 protein. The sample lists hundreds of thousands of distinct CDR3 sequences; around 32% were seen once. The rearrangement links TRBV12-3 or TRBV12-4 to TRBJ2-7; no definite D call. Specimen: blood, either unsorted or a sorted T cell fraction (not recorded which). The TCR comes from a male donor with ankylosing spondylitis or in good health (not recorded which). In DNA, the CDR3 is TGTGCCAGCAGTTTCACGACTTACGAGCAGTACTTC. Protein product: CASSFTTYEQYF.